These 32 T cell receptor beta chains originate from one sample sequenced in a study of vaccination and CD4 T cells after COVID-19. No antigen has been assigned to these receptors. Sequencing of the DNA from cultured CD4+ T cells was carried out with the Oncomine TCR Beta short-read assay. TCRdb re-analysed the PCR reads in MiXCR, keeping a single row per CDR3 protein. The table has about 19,000 distinct CDR3 sequences, around two fifths seen once. Treatment here: roughly ten-day PBMC culture with coronavirus spike peptide pools or control peptides (ViraFEST assay). The sample was CD4+ T cells from blood, cultured in vitro, taken after SARS-CoV-2 vaccination. The receptors here all came from a human donor who had recovered from COVID-19.

V and J are TRBV7-2 and TRBJ2-7; 10 bases are shared with TRBD2. This CDR3 has 16 residues. V was clipped by 6 bases and J by 2 bases; unmatched bases: 10. CDR1 is SGHTA, CDR2 FQGNSA, per germline. In nucleotides, the CDR3 is TGTGCCAGCAGTTCCGGGCTGGGACTAGCGACCTACGAGCAGTACTTC. It codes for CASSSGLGLATYEQYF. Full variable domain (missing parts from reference TRBV7-2 and TRBJ2-7): GAGVSQSPSNKVTEKGKDVELRCDPISGHTALYWYRQSLGQGLEFLIYFQGNSAPDKSGLPSDRFSAERTGGSVSTLTIQRTQQEDSAVYLCASSSGLGLATYEQYFGPGTRLTVT.

The rearrangement uses TRBV5-5 and TRBJ1-6, with D possibly being TRBD1 (6 bases). Germline CDR1 reads SGHKS; CDR2 reads YYEKEE (reference sequence). The V gene lost 1 base and the J gene lost 7 bases, with 9 bases spanning the gap. The CDR3 is made up of 14 amino acids. CDR3 loop: CASSLTGSNSPLHF. CDR3 DNA: TGTGCCAGCAGCTTGACAGGGAGCAATTCACCCCTCCACTTT.

This chain joins TRBV7-8 and TRBJ1-1; D unclear. Germline CDR1 and CDR2: SGHVS and FQNEAQ. V was shortened by 5 bases and J by 1 base, with 11 bases between the two germline ends. This CDR3 is 14 amino acids long. The CDR3 nucleotides are TGTGCCAGCAGCCACCCGGTGTCGAACACTGAAGCTTTCTTT. This gives the protein CASSHPVSNTEAFF.

The chain couples TRBV7-2 to TRBJ2-4, with 7 nucleotides matching TRBD1. CDR3 length: 17 amino acids. Germline V gene lookup returns CDR1 SGHTA and CDR2 FQGNSA. V was pared by 5 bases and J by 2 bases, with 12 bases of the junction left unmatched. The CDR3 nucleotides are TGTGCCAGCAGCCCGCAGACAGGGTGGGGGACCAAAAACATTCAGTACTTC. It yields the protein CASSPQTGWGTKNIQYF.

CDR3: CASSFNQGNSPLHF. The CDR3 coding sequence is TGTGCCAGCAGTTTTAACCAGGGCAATTCACCCCTCCACTTT. The V call is TRBV27, the J call TRBJ1-6; D may be TRBD1 (5 bases). Germline lookup yields CDR1 MNHEY and CDR2 SMNVEV (reference sequence). The CDR3 is 14 residues long. Trimming removed 3 bases from V and 7 bases from J, with 10 bases in between.

Only a few counts were recorded for this clonotype. The chain links TRBV10-3 to TRBJ1-1; D possibly corresponds to TRBD1 (5 bases). Germline assignment: CDR1 ENHRY and CDR2 SYGVKD. The CDR3 is 13 amino acids. V lost 6 bases to trimming and J lost 2 bases, with 10 bases between them. This chain's CDR3 is CAIRGDGNTEAFF. Here the CDR3 DNA reads TGTGCCATCAGGGGGGACGGTAACACTGAAGCTTTCTTT.

This chain uses TRBV24-1 with TRBJ1-1; 8 bases align to TRBD1. The trim removed 1 base at V and 6 bases at J, leaving 6 bases unmatched. CDR3 length: 15 residues. The germline CDR1 and CDR2 sequences are KGHDR and SFDVKD. In DNA, the CDR3 is TGTGCCACCAGTGATTTCCGACAGGGGTTCGCTGAAGCTTTCTTT. It yields the protein CATSDFRQGFAEAFF.

V and J are TRBV27 and TRBJ2-7; a possible D gene is TRBD1 (6 bases). This CDR3 is 13 amino acids long. From germline, CDR1 is MNHEY and CDR2 SMNVEV (reference sequence). Trimming left V 5 bases short and J 3 bases short, with 11 bases between. CDR3 coding DNA: TGTGCCAGCAGTCCACAACAGGGCTACGAGCAGTACTTC. This gives the protein CASSPQQGYEQYF.

The chain carries TRBV20-1 and TRBJ2-2; no reliable D call. V shed 3 bases and J shed 1 base, with 6 bases lying between them. CDR1 is DFQATT and CDR2 is SNEGSKA in the germline V gene (reference sequence). The CDR3 totals 13 residues. CDR3 DNA: TGCAGTGCTAGTTGGCAGAACACCGGGGAGCTGTTTTTT. Protein: CSASWQNTGELFF.

The chain is built from TRBV4-1 and TRBJ1-5; a weak D match, TRBD1 (6 bases). Germline V gene sequence: CDR1 MGHRA, CDR2 YSYEKL. V was pared by 4 bases and J by 2 bases, with 15 bases between. The CDR3 consists of 16 residues. CDR3 region: CASSPVWTAGNQPQHF. CDR3 sequence (DNA): TGCGCCAGCAGCCCCGTGTGGACAGCTGGCAATCAGCCCCAGCATTTT.

This clonotype showed up just a few times. The rearrangement joins TRBV10-3 to TRBJ1-2, with 8 bases that match TRBD1. Germline V gene lookup returns CDR1 ENHRY and CDR2 SYGVKD. Trimming cost V 2 bases and J 13 bases; bases outside gene matches: 9. This CDR3 comprises 13 residues. CDR3 nucleotides: TGTGCCATCAGTGAGGGACAGGGAGGCAAGGGCACCTTC. Translating gives CAISEGQGGKGTF.

This chain joins TRBV9 and TRBJ2-3; 10 nucleotides align to TRBD2. Unmatched junction bases numbered 11, after V lost 0 bases and J lost 4 bases. This CDR3 has 18 amino acids. Per germline, CDR1 SGDLS and CDR2 YYNGEE. The CDR3 loop is CASSVGSGRAITSDTQYF. Here the CDR3 DNA reads TGTGCCAGCAGCGTAGGCAGCGGGAGGGCTATTACATCAGATACGCAGTATTTT. Looking up the rest from reference TRBV9 and TRBJ2-3 gives the full variable domain: DSGVTQTPKHLITATGQRVTLRCSPRSGDLSVYWYQQSLDQGLQFLIQYYNGEERAKGNILERFSAQQFPDLHSELNLSSLELGDSALYFCASSVGSGRAITSDTQYFGPGTRLTVL.

This clonotype has a handful of counts. The genes are TRBV6-1 and TRBJ1-2; D may be TRBD1 (5 bases). Germline lookup yields CDR1 MNHNS and CDR2 SASEGT. CDR3 size: 13 residues. Trimming pared 6 bases from V and 4 bases from J, leaving 12 bases between. The CDR3: CASRPGAGYGYTF. As DNA, the CDR3 is TGTGCCAGCAGGCCCGGGGCGGGCTATGGCTACACCTTC.

The rearrangement joins TRBV29-1 to TRBJ2-5; D not certain. The CDR3 loop spans 12 amino acids. Trimming pared 2 bases from V and 7 bases from J, leaving 11 bases between. Germline V gene sequence: CDR1 SQVTM, CDR2 ANQGSEA. CDR3 bases: TGCAGCGTTGAACGGCTAAAGGGGACCCAGTACTTC. Amino acid sequence: CSVERLKGTQYF.

J is TRBJ2-7 and V is TRBV11-2; TRBD2 might be the D (5 bases). The V and J ends lost 5 bases and 7 bases respectively, with 21 bases between them. Germline CDR1 reads SGHAT; CDR2 reads FQNNGV. This CDR3 contains 15 residues. The CDR3 bases are TGTGCCAGCAGCGTCAGAATCGAGGGTTCGAATGAGCAGTACTTC. Translating it yields CASSVRIEGSNEQYF.

V gene TRBV24-1 combines with J gene TRBJ2-6; 7 bases map to TRBD1. The CDR3 has 15 amino acids. Germline lookup yields CDR1 KGHDR and CDR2 SFDVKD. J was trimmed by 4 bases and V by 5 bases; bases with no gene match: 4. DNA for the CDR3: TGTGCCACCAGTGGACAGGGACCCGGGGCCAACGTCCTGACTTTC. As protein: CATSGQGPGANVLTF.

This rearrangement joins TRBV20-1 to TRBJ1-6; D is possibly TRBD1 (6 bases). V shed 4 bases and J shed 7 bases, with 20 bases lying between them. Germline assignment: CDR1 DFQATT and CDR2 SNEGSKA (reference sequence). The CDR3 loop spans 16 amino acids. The CDR3 DNA reads as TGCAGTGCTATTGGACAGACAACCCCGGGGAATTCACCCCTCCACTTT. This translates into CSAIGQTTPGNSPLHF.

This rearrangement joins TRBV20-1 to TRBJ1-5; no clear D. The CDR3 loop spans 13 amino acids. The V end was cut by 0 bases, the J end by 5 bases, with 8 bases between. Looked up from germline, CDR1 is DFQATT and CDR2 is SNEGSKA (reference sequence). The CDR3 protein is CSARETTDQPQHF. CDR3 nucleotides: TGCAGTGCTAGAGAAACAACTGATCAGCCCCAGCATTTT.

The rearrangement joins TRBV7-3 to TRBJ1-1; 8 bases agree with TRBD1. The CDR3 has 16 residues. The V segment lost 1 base and the J segment 5 bases; nucleotides outside the gene matches: 9. The germline gives CDR1 SGHTA, CDR2 FQGTGA. The CDR3 sequence: CASSLILQGGGTEAFF. The CDR3 DNA follows: TGTGCCAGCAGCTTAATTCTACAGGGGGGTGGGACTGAAGCTTTCTTT.

This clonotype has a single count. The rearrangement links TRBV11-3 to TRBJ1-2; no clear D gene. The CDR3 loop spans 12 amino acids. V lost 3 bases to trimming and J lost 7 bases, with 9 bases between them. Germline V CDR1 and CDR2: SGHNT, YENEEA. CDR3 coding DNA: TGTGCCAGCAGCTTCCGATCCAGTGGCTACACCTTC. It specifies CASSFRSSGYTF.

This clonotype has only one observation. V gene TRBV2 combines with J gene TRBJ2-5; TRBD1 or TRBD2 may be the D gene (5 bases each). The CDR3 is made up of 14 amino acids. Germline loops: CDR1 SNHLY, CDR2 FYNNEI. V shed 8 bases and J shed 5 bases, with 18 bases lying between them. In DNA, the CDR3 is TGTGCCAGCGGCCGGGACCAGGGAATGGAGACCCAGTACTTC. It encodes CASGRDQGMETQYF. Full variable domain (remainder filled in from reference TRBV2 and TRBJ2-5): EPEVTQTPSHQVTQMGQEVILRCVPISNHLYFYWYRQILGQKVEFLVSFYNNEISEKSEIFDDQFSVERPDGSNFTLKIRSTKLEDSAMYFCASGRDQGMETQYFGPGTRLLVL.

The chain is built from TRBV6-1 and TRBJ1-1, with D maybe TRBD1 (6 bases). The CDR3 extends over 17 amino acids. CDR1 MNHNS and CDR2 SASEGT come from the germline V gene. V gave up 6 bases and J gave up 4 bases, with 24 bases separating them. The CDR3 here is CASSRGTQKGGGTEAFF. Here the CDR3 DNA reads TGTGCCAGCAGCCGCGGCACCCAAAAAGGAGGGGGCACTGAAGCTTTCTTT.

This clonotype occurred a few times. CDR3 protein: CASSITLGNTGELFF. The CDR3 coding sequence is TGTGCCAGCAGCATCACGTTGGGAAACACCGGGGAGCTGTTTTTT. This chain uses TRBV27 with TRBJ2-2; D gene uncertain. The CDR3 extends over 15 amino acids. CDR1 and CDR2 (germline): MNHEY, SMNVEV (reference sequence). Trimming pared 6 bases from V and 2 bases from J, leaving 13 bases between.

A few counts support this clonotype. This chain joins TRBV4-1 and TRBJ2-3, with 8 bases that match TRBD2. The J segment lost 5 bases and the V segment lost 0 bases, leaving 10 bases of the junction unmatched. The CDR3 runs 17 residues. In germline, CDR1 is MGHRA, CDR2 YSYEKL. The CDR3 DNA reads TGCGCCAGCAGCCAAGACTCTACTAGCGGAGCGCGAGATACGCAGTATTTT. It is translated as CASSQDSTSGARDTQYF.

This clonotype was seen a handful of times. This rearrangement joins TRBV2 to TRBJ1-2, with TRBD1 matching 7 bases. Germline loops: CDR1 SNHLY, CDR2 FYNNEI. V trimming: 4 bases; J trimming: 6 bases; junction bases outside the gene matches: 5. The CDR3 consists of 13 residues. The CDR3 loop reads CASSGEGADGYTF. The CDR3 nucleotides are TGTGCCAGCAGTGGTGAGGGGGCTGATGGCTACACCTTC.

The chain combines TRBV11-2 with TRBJ2-7; D perhaps matches TRBD2 (6 bases). The CDR3 runs to 13 residues. Looked up from germline, CDR1 is SGHAT and CDR2 is FQNNGV. Trimming removed 7 bases from V and 5 bases from J, with 15 bases in between. The CDR3 loop reads CASTMAGGNEQYF. As DNA, the CDR3 is TGTGCCAGCACAATGGCGGGCGGGAACGAGCAGTACTTC.

The CDR3 protein is CSARRTSGGRTDTQYF. CDR3 in DNA: TGCAGTGCTAGACGGACTAGCGGGGGTCGCACAGATACGCAGTATTTT. This chain uses TRBV20-1 with TRBJ2-3, with 13 bases fitting TRBD2. Germline V gene sequence: CDR1 DFQATT, CDR2 SNEGSKA (reference sequence). The CDR3 contains 16 residues. Trimming at V came to 2 bases and at J to 1 base, leaving 3 bases not matched to a gene.

This clonotype is labeled medium-sized. The chain links TRBV20-1 to TRBJ1-1; D unclear. Trimming left V 1 base short and J 1 base short, with 7 bases between. This CDR3 is built from 13 residues. Germline V CDR1 and CDR2: DFQATT, SNEGSKA (reference sequence). The CDR3 protein is CSARGSGNTEAFF. The DNA for the CDR3 is TGCAGTGCTAGAGGGTCAGGGAACACTGAAGCTTTCTTT.

This clonotype was counted once. This sequence joins TRBV5-5 and TRBJ1-2; the match to TRBD1 covers 11 bases. The CDR3 has 14 amino acids. Per the germline V gene, CDR1 is SGHKS and CDR2 is YYEKEE (reference sequence). V lost 7 bases to trimming and J lost 0 bases; unmatched junction nucleotides: 2. The CDR3 DNA sequence: TGTGCCAGCGGGGGACAGGGGGCTAACTATGGCTACACCTTC. Translating it yields CASGGQGANYGYTF.

This clonotype was counted only a few times. The genes are TRBV28 and TRBJ1-1; weak D call: TRBD1 (6 bases). Germline assignment: CDR1 MDHEN and CDR2 SYDVKM. The CDR3 is made up of 16 amino acids. V was trimmed by 5 bases and J by 1 base, leaving 17 bases between them. CDR3 amino acids: CASSPSGGARNTEAFF. The CDR3 DNA reads as TGTGCCAGCAGTCCGTCGGGGGGCGCCCGGAACACTGAAGCTTTCTTT.

The table lists this clonotype with a few counts. The rearrangement uses TRBV6-1 and TRBJ1-6, with D perhaps matching TRBD1 (5 bases). The germline V gene encodes CDR1 MNHNS and CDR2 SASEGT. V shed 6 bases and J shed 9 bases, with 24 bases lying between them. The CDR3 has 17 amino acids. CDR3 loop: CASSRKQGPAVRSPLHF. In DNA, the CDR3 is TGTGCCAGCAGCCGGAAGCAGGGTCCGGCGGTGCGTTCACCCCTCCACTTT.

The chain employs TRBV6-1 and TRBJ1-5; D possibly corresponds to TRBD1 (5 bases). Germline V gene sequence: CDR1 MNHNS, CDR2 SASEGT. The CDR3 runs 17 residues. Trimming removed 8 bases at V and 0 bases at J, with 20 bases between. CDR3 coding DNA: TGTGCCAGCGTTAGGGGTGGGGGTCCCTATAGCAATCAGCCCCAGCATTTT. As protein: CASVRGGGPYSNQPQHF.